This T cell receptor beta chain derives from a study of control samples from healthy donors and cancer patients. V gave up 1 base and J gave up 6 bases; unmatched junction bases: 10. The CDR3 runs to 16 residues. CDR1 is LGHNA, CDR2 YSLEER, per germline. The method was immunoSEQ multiplex PCR; TCRdb's version includes in-frame clones alone and lacks a portion of them. This table holds about 51,000 clones, around nine tenths found once. The sample holds a few counts of this clone. Sequencing used PBMCs. The chain has TRBV4-3 and TRBJ1-1, with TRBD1 matching over 8 bases. The source is a man in his fifties or sixties with head and neck cancer. CDR3 DNA sequence: TGCGCCAGCAGCCAAGGCCCCAGGGGGCGAACGGCTGAAGCTTTCTTT. It yields the protein CASSQGPRGRTAEAFF.